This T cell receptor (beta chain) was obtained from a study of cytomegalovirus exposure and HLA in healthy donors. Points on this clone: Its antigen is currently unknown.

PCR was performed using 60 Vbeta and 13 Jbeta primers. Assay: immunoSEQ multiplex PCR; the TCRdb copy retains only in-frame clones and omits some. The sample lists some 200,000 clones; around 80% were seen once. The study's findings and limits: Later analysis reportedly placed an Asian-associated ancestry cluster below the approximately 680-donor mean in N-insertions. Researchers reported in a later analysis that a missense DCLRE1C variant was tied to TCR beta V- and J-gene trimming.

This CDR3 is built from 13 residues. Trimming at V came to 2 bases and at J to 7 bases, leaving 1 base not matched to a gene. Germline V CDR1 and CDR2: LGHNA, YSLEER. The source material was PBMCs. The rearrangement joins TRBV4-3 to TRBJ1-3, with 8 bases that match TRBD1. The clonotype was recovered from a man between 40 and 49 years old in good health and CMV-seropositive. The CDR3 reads CASSQQGANTIYF. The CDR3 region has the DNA TGCGCCAGCAGCCAACAGGGGGCGAACACCATATATTTT.